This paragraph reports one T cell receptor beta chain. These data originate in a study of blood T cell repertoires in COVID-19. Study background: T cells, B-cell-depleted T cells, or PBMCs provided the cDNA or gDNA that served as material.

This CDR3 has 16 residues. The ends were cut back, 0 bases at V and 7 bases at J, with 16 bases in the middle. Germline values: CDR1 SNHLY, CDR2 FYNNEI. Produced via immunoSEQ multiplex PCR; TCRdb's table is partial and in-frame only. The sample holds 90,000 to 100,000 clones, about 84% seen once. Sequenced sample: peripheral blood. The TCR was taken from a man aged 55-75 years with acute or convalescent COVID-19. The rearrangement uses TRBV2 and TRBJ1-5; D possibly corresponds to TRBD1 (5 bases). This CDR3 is CASSEAGRRQLQPQHF. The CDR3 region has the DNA TGTGCCAGCAGTGAAGCGGGTCGGAGACAGCTCCAGCCCCAGCATTTT.